The T cell receptor (beta chain) under discussion was sequenced for a study of blood T cell repertoires in COVID-19. In the study overall: Whether acute or convalescent, the COVID-19 samples came from the United States, Italy and Spain. From T cells, B-cell-depleted T cells, or PBMCs came the material, which was cDNA or gDNA.

Per the original data handling: Amplification of reference gene primers provided the estimated nucleated cell counts. The table came from immunoSEQ multiplex PCR; TCRdb's copy has only in-frame clones and leaves some out. That table is the source of V, J and clone size, and D and trimming were worked out from the DNA. The sample carries a few hundred thousand clones, about 80% recorded once. V dropped 5 bases and J dropped 2 bases, with 12 bases sitting between them. CDR3 length: 14 residues. Germline CDR1 reads LNHDA; CDR2 reads SQIVND (reference sequence). J is TRBJ1-1 and V is TRBV19; D is unclear. The TCR was taken from a woman older than 75 with acute or convalescent COVID-19. Sequencing was carried out using peripheral blood. The DNA of the CDR3 is TGTGCCAGTAGTCCCTGGACTATTAACACTGAAGCTTTCTTT. Translation gives CASSPWTINTEAFF.